The 24 T cell receptor beta chains reported below all come from one sample, sequenced in a study of T-cell memory formation after mild COVID-19. TCRdb ran MiXCR on the 5' RACE reads and lists one entry per CDR3 protein. This table has 400,000 to 500,000 distinct CDR3 sequences, over 15% appearing once. Sequencing was done on a sample of PBMCs or a T cell subset sorted from them (not recorded which). The receptors derive from an adult woman who had mild COVID-19 (a few samples of this study predate the infection). Cell type and time point are not known.

This clonotype was detected only once. The chain carries TRBV5-8 and TRBJ1-2, with D unresolved. Germline CDR1 is SGHTS and CDR2 is YDEGEE. V lost 0 bases to trimming and J lost 0 bases, with 6 bases between them. This CDR3 comprises 14 residues. This CDR3 is CASSLGPTNYGYTF. CDR3 sequence (DNA): TGTGCCAGCAGCTTGGGTCCCACTAACTATGGCTACACCTTC.

This clonotype has just a few counts. The rearrangement uses TRBV6-2 or TRBV6-3 and TRBJ2-7; the D gene could be TRBD1 or TRBD2 (5 bases each). V lost 8 bases and J 4 bases, leaving 18 bases between the germline ends. CDR3 length: 14 amino acids. Germline CDR1 is MNHEY and CDR2 is SVGEGT. CDR3 protein: CASLGAIPSYEQYF. CDR3 nucleotide sequence: TGTGCCAGCCTCGGGGCTATCCCTTCATACGAGCAGTACTTC.

This clonotype was detected a few times. V and J are TRBV12-3 or TRBV12-4 and TRBJ2-1; 8 nucleotides align to TRBD1. The V segment lost 8 bases and the J segment 4 bases; nucleotides outside the gene matches: 4. The CDR3 covers 13 residues. CDR3 in DNA: TGTGCCAGCGGACAGGGAGCATACAATGAGCAGTTCTTC. This sequence encodes CASGQGAYNEQFF.

This clonotype turned up a few times. The CDR3, as DNA: TGTGCCAGTAGTATAGCGGGACAGGGATTCAGCCCGAACTATGGCTACACCTTC. As protein: CASSIAGQGFSPNYGYTF. J is TRBJ1-2 and V is TRBV19, with 9 positions matching TRBD1. Trimming cost V 1 base and J 2 bases; bases outside gene matches: 11. The CDR3 loop spans 18 amino acids. Germline loops: CDR1 LNHDA, CDR2 SQIVND (reference sequence).

V is TRBV5-1 and J is TRBJ2-4; D unclear. Germline assignment: CDR1 SGHRS and CDR2 YFSETQ. This CDR3 spans 14 amino acids. V gave up 4 bases and J gave up 4 bases, with 12 bases separating them. CDR3 loop: CASSNLLEKNIQYF. The DNA for the CDR3 is TGCGCCAGCAGCAACCTACTGGAAAAAAACATTCAGTACTTC.

The V call is TRBV7-2, the J call TRBJ2-6; 9 bases agree with TRBD1. Germline CDR1 reads SGHTA; CDR2 reads FQGNSA. CDR3 length: 17 amino acids. V trimming: 3 bases; J trimming: 4 bases; junction bases outside the gene matches: 7. CDR3 coding DNA: TGTGCCAGCAGCTTTCGGGACAGGGTATCCGGGGCCAACGTCCTGACTTTC. It is translated as CASSFRDRVSGANVLTF. Combining the CDR3 with reference TRBV7-2 and TRBJ2-6 gives the whole variable domain GAGVSQSPSNKVTEKGKDVELRCDPISGHTALYWYRQSLGQGLEFLIYFQGNSAPDKSGLPSDRFSAERTGGSVSTLTIQRTQQEDSAVYLCASSFRDRVSGANVLTFGAGSRLTVL.

This chain connects TRBV18 to TRBJ1-1; a possible D gene is TRBD1 (5 bases). This CDR3 region has 12 residues. Germline-derived CDR1 and CDR2 are KGHSH and LQKENI. V lost 3 bases, J lost 7 bases, and 9 bases lay in between. CDR3 sequence reads: CASSPGTVEAFF. The CDR3 DNA reads TGTGCCAGCTCACCCGGGACGGTTGAAGCTTTCTTT. The variable domain in full, completed from reference TRBV18 and TRBJ1-1, reads NAGVMQNPRHLVRRRGQEARLRCSPMKGHSHVYWYRQLPEEGLKFMVYLQKENIIDESGMPKERFSAEFPKEGPSILRIQQVVRGDSAAYFCASSPGTVEAFFGQGTRLTVV.

This clonotype occurred many times. V usage is TRBV29-1 and J usage is TRBJ2-1; weak D call: TRBD1 (6 bases). CDR3 length: 14 amino acids. Trimming left V 4 bases short and J 2 bases short, with 12 bases between. Germline lookup yields CDR1 SQVTM and CDR2 ANQGSEA. CDR3 DNA: TGCAGCGTTGGGTACGCAGGGGCCTACAATGAGCAGTTCTTC. Translation: CSVGYAGAYNEQFF.

This clonotype was detected a few times. The chain combines TRBV6-2 or TRBV6-3 with TRBJ2-1; D uncertain. The CDR3 consists of 13 residues. Germline CDR1 and CDR2: MNHEY and SVGEGT. V lost 7 bases and J 0 bases, leaving 7 bases between the germline ends. The CDR3 DNA is TGTGCCAGCACCTCGAGCTCCTACAATGAGCAGTTCTTC. Its protein is CASTSSSYNEQFF.

This clonotype was seen only a few times. The CDR3 reads CSASTLTSGSTDTQYF. The CDR3 nucleotides are TGCAGTGCTAGCACCCTGACTAGCGGCAGCACAGATACGCAGTATTTT. The chain employs TRBV20-1 and TRBJ2-3; 9 bases map to TRBD2. The CDR3 runs 16 residues. Germline V gene sequence: CDR1 DFQATT, CDR2 SNEGSKA (reference sequence). The V segment lost 3 bases and the J segment 0 bases; nucleotides outside the gene matches: 7.

The chain is built from TRBV6-6 and TRBJ2-7, with TRBD2 matching over 9 bases. Germline assignment: CDR1 MNHNY and CDR2 SVGAGI (reference sequence). With 0 bases clipped from V and 5 bases from J, the junction kept 11 bases outside the gene matches. CDR3 size: 17 residues. The CDR3 reads CASSYSSRRLAAHEQYF. CDR3 nucleotide sequence: TGTGCCAGCAGTTACTCGAGTCGGAGACTAGCGGCCCACGAGCAGTACTTC.

This clonotype was recorded at least ten times. The J gene is TRBJ2-7, the V gene TRBV7-8; 9 positions match TRBD1. Per germline, CDR1 SGHVS and CDR2 FQNEAQ. The CDR3 runs to 14 residues. J gave up 3 bases and V 0 bases, and 0 bases lay outside the gene matches. In nucleotides, the CDR3 is TGTGCCAGCAGCTTAGCGGGACAGGGCTACGAGCAGTACTTC. Amino acids: CASSLAGQGYEQYF.

Only a few counts were recorded for this clonotype. The chain recombines TRBV7-6 with TRBJ2-1; D gene uncertain. This CDR3 contains 16 residues. Germline V lookup: CDR1 SGHVS, CDR2 FNYEAQ. The V end was cut by 4 bases, the J end by 2 bases, with 15 bases between. CDR3 region: CASSSPPWAPYNEQFF. In DNA, the CDR3 is TGTGCCAGCAGCTCCCCCCCATGGGCCCCCTACAATGAGCAGTTCTTC.

This clonotype appeared a few times. The chain links TRBV7-2 to TRBJ2-5; 8 nucleotides agree with TRBD2. Germline trimming cut 3 bases from V and 3 bases from J; bases unmatched to any gene: 3. The CDR3 spans 14 residues. Germline-derived CDR1 and CDR2 are SGHTA and FQGNSA. DNA for the CDR3: TGTGCCAGCAGCTTGGGACTAGAGGAAGAGACCCAGTACTTC. Its protein product is CASSLGLEEETQYF.

This clonotype was detected a few times. J is TRBJ1-2 and V is TRBV25-1; 7 bases fit TRBD1. The junction had 8 bases not matched to a gene; V was cut back by 3 bases and J by 4 bases. Germline values: CDR1 MGHDK, CDR2 SYGVNS. This CDR3 comprises 15 residues. The CDR3 DNA sequence: TGTGCCAGCAGTGACCAGGGGGGACGGGGCTATGGCTACACCTTC. Protein sequence: CASSDQGGRGYGYTF.

This clonotype was picked up one time. In nucleotides, the CDR3 is TGCGCCAGCAGCCAGGGAACCTTCCCCGGACTAGCGTCCGGGAGCCAGTACTTC. Amino acid sequence: CASSQGTFPGLASGSQYF. The genes are TRBV4-1 and TRBJ2-5; 9 bases agree with TRBD2. This CDR3 region has 18 residues. Germline V gene sequence: CDR1 MGHRA, CDR2 YSYEKL. V dropped 3 bases and J dropped 10; count of bases not matched to a gene: 21.

This clonotype has only a few counts. This sequence joins TRBV6-5 and TRBJ2-7; D possibly corresponds to TRBD2 (5 bases). Trimming cost V 6 bases and J 5 bases, with 11 bases left between them. This CDR3 region has 12 residues. Germline V gene sequence: CDR1 MNHEY, CDR2 SVGAGI. DNA of the CDR3: TGTGCCAGCAGAAAGGACGGGAACGAGCAGTACTTC. Translating gives CASRKDGNEQYF.

The J gene is TRBJ1-5, the V gene TRBV6-1; 7 nucleotides align to TRBD1. CDR3 size: 16 residues. Germline V CDR1 and CDR2: MNHNS, SASEGT. V was clipped by 6 bases and J by 1 base; unmatched bases: 9. In nucleotides, the CDR3 is TGTGCCAGCAGGGAGACAGGGCTTTTGAGCAATCAGCCCCAGCATTTT. It encodes CASRETGLLSNQPQHF.

This chain links TRBV7-8 with TRBJ2-7; D is unclear. CDR1 is SGHVS, CDR2 FQNEAQ, per germline. V lost 0 bases to trimming and J lost 7 bases, with 10 bases between them. The CDR3 totals 13 residues. CDR3 amino acids: CASSLAEAREQYF. Written as DNA, the CDR3 is TGTGCCAGCAGCTTAGCCGAGGCTCGGGAGCAGTACTTC.

This sequence joins TRBV27 and TRBJ2-5, with 9 bases aligning to TRBD1. The CDR3 covers 15 residues. With 6 bases clipped from V and 5 bases from J, the junction kept 10 bases outside the gene matches. CDR1 is MNHEY and CDR2 is SMNVEV in the germline V gene (reference sequence). CDR3 sequence: CASSLLTGGGETQYF. The DNA of the CDR3 is TGTGCCAGCAGCCTACTTACAGGGGGCGGGGAGACCCAGTACTTC.

Written as DNA, the CDR3 is TGTGCCAGCAGCTCACCGTTCGGGGAGACCCAGTACTTC. This sequence encodes CASSSPFGETQYF. The rearrangement links TRBV5-5 to TRBJ2-5, with D unresolved. The CDR3 totals 13 residues. Germline V gene lookup returns CDR1 SGHKS and CDR2 YYEKEE (reference sequence). Between the trimmed V and J ends, which lost 3 bases and 5 bases, there was a span of 11 bases.

The rearrangement uses TRBV7-6 and TRBJ2-1; D may be TRBD2 (6 bases). CDR3 size: 13 residues. With 0 bases removed from V and 11 bases from J, the gap between germline ends came to 11 bases. Germline V lookup: CDR1 SGHVS, CDR2 FNYEAQ. The CDR3 protein is CASSLALGTQQFF. CDR3 sequence (DNA): TGTGCCAGCAGCTTAGCGCTAGGGACTCAGCAGTTCTTC.

V is TRBV9 and J is TRBJ1-6, with TRBD1 as a possible D gene (5 bases). There are 15 residues in the CDR3. Germline V lookup: CDR1 SGDLS, CDR2 YYNGEE. V lost 0 bases to trimming and J lost 6 bases, with 10 bases between them. CDR3 DNA sequence: TGTGCCAGCAGCGTAGAACACGGGGCTAATTCACCCCTCCACTTT. Translated: CASSVEHGANSPLHF.

For the CDR3, the DNA is TGTGCCAGCAGCCAGGAGTGGAGCTCCTACAATGAGCAGTTCTTC. Translating it yields CASSQEWSSYNEQFF. The genes are TRBV11-1 and TRBJ2-1; D is uncertain. V was clipped by 5 bases and J by 0 bases, with 11 bases between them. CDR3 length: 15 residues. Germline loops: CDR1 SGHAT, CDR2 FQDESV (reference sequence).